This TCR beta chain was found in a study of shared clonotypes between healthy human individuals. Study results and limitations: Researchers found naive subsets generally carried larger estimated richness than memory subsets.

The table came from immunoSEQ multiplex PCR; TCRdb's copy has only in-frame clones and leaves some out. The sample yields about 1.1 million clones, about 72% seen once. About this clone itself: The target antigen is unknown. Other DNA sequences from this sample encode an identical CDR3 as well.

The sequence came from a man aged 18 to 30 in good health. Some clones in this sample may be carry-over from other donors' samples. Sequencing input: memory CD4+ T cells from PBMCs. Subset described: CD45RA-negative fraction.

DNA for the CDR3: TGTGCCAGCAGCTTAACGAGGACTAGCGGCACAGATACGCAGTATTTT. Protein product: CASSLTRTSGTDTQYF. The genes are TRBV7-3 and TRBJ2-3; 9 bases map to TRBD2. The CDR3 has 16 residues. The V gene end was trimmed by 0 bases and the J gene end by 1 base; junction bases not matched to a gene: 2. CDR1 and CDR2 from the germline V gene are SGHTA and FQGTGA.